This TCR beta chain was sequenced in a study of OX40 agonist ivuxolimab in advanced cancers. Study in general: It was ivuxolimab, an agonistic anti-OX40 (CD134) antibody, that patients were treated with.

Repertoires were generated with immunoSEQ multiplex PCR, while TCRdb's copy carries only in-frame clones and drops some. The sample records roughly 100,000 clones, 93% being singletons. Blood sampling took place at baseline, cycle 4 day 1, and cycle 7 day 1. Trimming left V 3 bases short and J 6 bases short, with 12 bases between. Per the germline V gene, CDR1 is GTSNPN and CDR2 is SVGIG (reference sequence). This CDR3 spans 13 amino acids. The TCR sequence derives from an adult with an advanced solid tumor such as melanoma, head and neck, liver or kidney cancer. V usage is TRBV30 and J usage is TRBJ2-1; no definite D call. Material: CD4+ or CD8+ T cells sorted from blood, obtained in a trial of the OX40 agonist ivuxolimab. The CDR3 loop is CAWRVGRLNEQFF. As DNA, the CDR3 is TGTGCCTGGAGGGTTGGACGCCTCAATGAGCAGTTCTTC.